What follows are 20 T cell receptor beta chains derived from one specimen sequenced in a study of somatic mutations in cytotoxic T cells in rheumatoid arthritis. Produced via immunoSEQ multiplex PCR; TCRdb's table is partial and in-frame only. The sample records roughly 10,000 clones, around 74% being singletons. The sample consisted of CD8+ T cells sorted from blood. The receptor source for this set is a man aged 50 to 60 in good health.

This chain joins TRBV4-3 and TRBJ2-2, with TRBD2 matching over 9 bases. Per germline, CDR1 LGHNA and CDR2 YSLEER. V trimming: 0 bases; J trimming: 6 bases; junction bases outside the gene matches: 8. This CDR3 has 17 residues. The CDR3 nucleotides are TGCGCCAGCAGCCAAGATTGGGCGGGGGGGCGTGCCGGGGAGCTGTTTTTT. Translation gives CASSQDWAGGRAGELFF.

This sequence joins TRBV19 and TRBJ1-5, with D possibly matching TRBD1 (5 bases). Germline V lookup: CDR1 LNHDA, CDR2 SQIVND (reference sequence). This CDR3 is built from 15 residues. V dropped 6 bases and J dropped 2 bases, with 14 bases sitting between them. The CDR3 here is CASRWGTLGNQPQHF. The CDR3 region has the DNA TGTGCCAGTAGGTGGGGGACTTTGGGCAATCAGCCCCAGCATTTT.

This clone has only a few counts. The chain joins TRBV29-1 to TRBJ2-7; 9 positions match TRBD2. The junction had 5 bases not matched to a gene; V was cut back by 7 bases and J by 7 bases. CDR3 length: 11 amino acids. Germline CDR1 and CDR2: SQVTM and ANQGSEA. The CDR3 spells CSGWREGEQYF. The CDR3 bases are TGCAGCGGTTGGCGGGAGGGAGAGCAGTACTTC.

The rearrangement joins TRBV5-1 to TRBJ1-1; 7 nucleotides match TRBD1. The V segment lost 4 bases and the J segment 4 bases; nucleotides outside the gene matches: 4. The CDR3 is 13 amino acids. Germline V CDR1 and CDR2: SGHRS, YFSETQ. The CDR3 here is CASSARGPTEAFF. Here the CDR3 DNA reads TGCGCCAGCAGCGCGAGGGGGCCCACTGAAGCTTTCTTT. Supplemented by reference TRBV5-1 and TRBJ1-1, the full variable domain reads KAGVTQTPRYLIKTRGQQVTLSCSPISGHRSVSWYQQTPGQGLQFLFEYFSETQRNKGNFPGRFSGRQFSNSRSEMNVSTLELGDSALYLCASSARGPTEAFFGQGTRLTVV.

This clone was recorded a few times. This chain connects TRBV4-1 to TRBJ1-6, with D unclear. The CDR3 is 17 residues long. V lost 4 bases, J lost 10 bases, and 23 bases lay in between. CDR1 MGHRA and CDR2 YSYEKL come from the germline V gene. DNA of the CDR3: TGCGCCAGCAGCCGAAGCGAAAGGGCCTCGCGGGAGTCACCCCTCCACTTT. Its translation is CASSRSERASRESPLHF.

This chain uses TRBV28 with TRBJ2-7; D uncertain. Deletions cut 3 bases from V and 7 bases from J, with 13 bases between. The CDR3 is 13 residues long. Germline CDR1 MDHEN, CDR2 SYDVKM. CDR3 bases: TGTGCCAGCAGTTTCTACAGTGTGGGTGAGCAGTACTTC. Protein product: CASSFYSVGEQYF.

This chain uses TRBV21-1 with TRBJ2-3; TRBD1 is taken as the D call from the table, unchecked against the DNA. TRBV21-1 is flagged as a pseudogene. There are 11 residues in the CDR3. The CDR3 loop is CASSRDREPYF. CDR3 coding DNA: TGTGCCAGCAGCCGGGACAGGGAGCCGTATTTT.

This clone was seen more than once but under ten times. J is TRBJ2-7 and V is TRBV4-1; D not resolved. Germline V CDR1 and CDR2: MGHRA, YSYEKL. Trimming took 1 base from V and 0 from J, leaving 13 bases between them. The CDR3 has 16 residues. CDR3 bases: TGCGCCAGCAGCCAAGGTCCAGCTCGGAGCTCCTACGAGCAGTACTTC. Protein sequence: CASSQGPARSSYEQYF.

By share of the sample, this clone is medium-sized. The chain links TRBV10-3 to TRBJ1-3, with TRBD1 as a possible D gene (5 bases). Per germline, CDR1 ENHRY and CDR2 SYGVKD. This CDR3 contains 16 residues. V dropped 8 bases and J dropped 2 bases, with 19 bases sitting between them. The CDR3 here is CAIQDPTGLPGNTIYF. As DNA, the CDR3 is TGTGCCATCCAAGACCCCACAGGCCTTCCTGGAAACACCATATATTTT.

The V call is TRBV7-9, the J call TRBJ2-3; TRBD2 aligns across 7 bases. CDR3 length: 19 amino acids. The J segment lost 4 bases and the V segment lost 4 bases, leaving 20 bases of the junction unmatched. Per the germline V gene, CDR1 is SEHNR and CDR2 is FQNEAQ (reference sequence). The CDR3 DNA sequence: TGTGCCAGCAGCTCAAATGTGATTGGAGGGGAGGGTTGGGCAGATACGCAGTATTTT. Protein product: CASSSNVIGGEGWADTQYF.

CDR3 in DNA: TGTGCCAGCAGCCCAACGGACAGGGCGAACACTGAAGCTTTCTTT. This translates into CASSPTDRANTEAFF. This chain links TRBV7-9 with TRBJ1-1; TRBD1 agrees at 8 bases. The CDR3 loop spans 15 amino acids. V lost 5 bases, J lost 1 base, and 6 bases stayed unmatched. Germline V gene data show CDR1 as SEHNR and CDR2 as FQNEAQ (reference sequence).

The chain joins TRBV5-1 to TRBJ2-7; 7 bases map to TRBD1. V dropped 5 bases and J dropped 2; count of bases not matched to a gene: 7. This CDR3 is 14 amino acids long. Per germline, CDR1 SGHRS and CDR2 YFSETQ. Here the CDR3 reads CASRFLGTAYEQYF. CDR3 DNA: TGCGCCAGCAGATTTCTTGGGACAGCCTACGAGCAGTACTTC.

The chain couples TRBV9 to TRBJ2-2; TRBD2 aligns across 10 bases. The CDR3 spans 18 residues. The V segment lost 2 bases and the J segment 5 bases; nucleotides outside the gene matches: 12. In germline, CDR1 is SGDLS, CDR2 YYNGEE. CDR3 DNA sequence: TGTGCCAGCAGCGTTGAGGTGCGGGGACTAGCGAGGACCGGGGAGCTGTTTTTT. Its translation is CASSVEVRGLARTGELFF.

The gene calls are TRBV7-3 and TRBJ2-5; tentatively, D is TRBD1 (5 bases). This CDR3 is 13 amino acids long. Germline values: CDR1 SGHTA, CDR2 FQGTGA. V was trimmed by 2 bases and J by 5 bases, leaving 9 bases between them. CDR3 coding DNA: TGTGCCAGCAGCTTAGGGGCGTGGGAGACCCAGTACTTC. Translation gives CASSLGAWETQYF.

The chain carries TRBV27 and TRBJ1-1; D unclear. V shed 7 bases and J shed 4 bases, with 7 bases lying between them. CDR1 and CDR2 from the germline V gene are MNHEY and SMNVEV (reference sequence). CDR3 length equals 11 residues. For the CDR3, the DNA is TGTGCCAGCATGGCTAGCACTGAAGCTTTCTTT. Translating it yields CASMASTEAFF.

This rearrangement joins TRBV6-5 to TRBJ2-1, with TRBD2 as a possible D gene (5 bases). V was pared by 7 bases and J by 3 bases, with 10 bases between. Looked up from germline, CDR1 is MNHEY and CDR2 is SVGAGI. The CDR3 has 13 amino acids. CDR3: CASMVRGYNEQFF. DNA for the CDR3: TGTGCCAGCATGGTACGGGGCTACAATGAGCAGTTCTTC.

The chain joins TRBV6-6 to TRBJ2-5, with 7 bases matching TRBD2. V lost 2 bases and J lost 2; bases outside the gene matches: 5. From germline, CDR1 is MNHNY and CDR2 SVGAGI (reference sequence). The CDR3 runs 15 residues. CDR3 sequence: CASSYRQGGQETQYF. The DNA of the CDR3 is TGTGCCAGCAGTTACCGTCAGGGAGGGCAAGAGACCCAGTACTTC.

This chain joins TRBV4-1 and TRBJ2-3, with TRBD1 as a possible D gene (6 bases). CDR1 is MGHRA, CDR2 YSYEKL, per germline. Trimming removed 5 bases from V and 4 bases from J, with 13 bases in between. The CDR3 covers 14 residues. The CDR3 region has the DNA TGCGCCAGCAGCAAAGGACAGAACTCAGATACGCAGTATTTT. This sequence encodes CASSKGQNSDTQYF.

The rearrangement uses TRBV7-2 and TRBJ1-2, with 8 bases identical to TRBD1. V lost 4 bases, J lost 8 bases, and 6 bases stayed unmatched. The germline CDR1 and CDR2 sequences are SGHTA and FQGNSA. There are 13 residues in the CDR3. The CDR3 region has the DNA TGTGCCAGCAGCTCCGGACAGGGAAGCGGCTACACCTTC. As protein: CASSSGQGSGYTF.

This sequence joins TRBV9 and TRBJ2-1, with 14 bases identical to TRBD2. V trimming: 0 bases; J trimming: 7 bases; junction bases outside the gene matches: 9. Germline loops: CDR1 SGDLS, CDR2 YYNGEE. The CDR3 is 18 amino acids. Here the CDR3 reads CASSVVGTSGRGVNEQFF. In DNA, the CDR3 is TGTGCCAGCAGCGTAGTGGGGACTAGCGGGAGAGGTGTGAATGAGCAGTTCTTC. The entire variable domain, with the rest obtained from reference TRBV9 and TRBJ2-1, is as follows: DSGVTQTPKHLITATGQRVTLRCSPRSGDLSVYWYQQSLDQGLQFLIQYYNGEERAKGNILERFSAQQFPDLHSELNLSSLELGDSALYFCASSVVGTSGRGVNEQFFGPGTRLTVL.